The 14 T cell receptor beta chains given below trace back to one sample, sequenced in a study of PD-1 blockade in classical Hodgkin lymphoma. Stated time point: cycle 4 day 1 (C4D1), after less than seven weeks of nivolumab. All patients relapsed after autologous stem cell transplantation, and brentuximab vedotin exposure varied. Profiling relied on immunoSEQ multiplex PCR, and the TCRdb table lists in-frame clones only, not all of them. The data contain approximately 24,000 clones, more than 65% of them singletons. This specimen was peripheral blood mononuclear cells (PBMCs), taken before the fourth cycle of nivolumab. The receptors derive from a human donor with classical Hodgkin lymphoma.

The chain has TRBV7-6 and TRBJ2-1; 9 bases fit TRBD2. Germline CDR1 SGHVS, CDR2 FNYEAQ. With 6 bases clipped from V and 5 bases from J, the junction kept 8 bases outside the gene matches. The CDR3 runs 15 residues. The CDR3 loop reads CASSTLAGDNNEQFF. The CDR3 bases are TGTGCCAGCAGTACTTTAGCGGGAGACAACAATGAGCAGTTCTTC.

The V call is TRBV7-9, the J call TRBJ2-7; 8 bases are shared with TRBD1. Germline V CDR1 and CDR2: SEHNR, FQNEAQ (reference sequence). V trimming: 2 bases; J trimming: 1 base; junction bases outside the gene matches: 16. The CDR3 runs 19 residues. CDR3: CASSLRTGKQRTGSYEQYF. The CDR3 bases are TGTGCCAGCAGCTTAAGGACAGGGAAGCAGCGGACCGGATCCTACGAGCAGTACTTC. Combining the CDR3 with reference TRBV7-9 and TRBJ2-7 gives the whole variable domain DTGVSQNPRHKITKRGQNVTFRCDPISEHNRLYWYRQTLGQGPEFLTYFQNEAQLEKSRLLSDRFSAERPKGSFSTLEIQRTEQGDSAMYLCASSLRTGKQRTGSYEQYFGPGTRLTVT.

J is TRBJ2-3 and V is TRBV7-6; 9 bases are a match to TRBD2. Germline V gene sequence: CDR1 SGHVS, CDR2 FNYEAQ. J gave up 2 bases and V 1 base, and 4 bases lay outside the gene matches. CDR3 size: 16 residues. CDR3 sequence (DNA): TGTGCCAGCAGCTTAGGAGCGGGGGGTCTCACAGATACGCAGTATTTT. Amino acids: CASSLGAGGLTDTQYF.

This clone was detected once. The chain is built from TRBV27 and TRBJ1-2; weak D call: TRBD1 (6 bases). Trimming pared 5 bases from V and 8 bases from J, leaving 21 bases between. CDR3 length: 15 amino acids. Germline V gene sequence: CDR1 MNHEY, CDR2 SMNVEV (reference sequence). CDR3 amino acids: CASSGALGAPEGYTF. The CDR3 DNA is TGTGCCAGCAGTGGGGCCCTGGGGGCGCCGGAAGGCTACACCTTC.

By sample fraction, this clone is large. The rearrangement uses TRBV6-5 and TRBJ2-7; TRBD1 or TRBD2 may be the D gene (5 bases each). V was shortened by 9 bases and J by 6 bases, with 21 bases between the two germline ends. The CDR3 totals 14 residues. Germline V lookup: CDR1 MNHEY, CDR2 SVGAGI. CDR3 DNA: TGTGCCAGTTCCACCGGGACCCCCGCCTCCGAGCAGTACTTC. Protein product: CASSTGTPASEQYF.

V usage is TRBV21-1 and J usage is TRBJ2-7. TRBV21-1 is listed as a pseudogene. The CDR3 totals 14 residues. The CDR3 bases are TGTGCCAGCCCCCCCAGGCGAGGGGGGATTGAGCAGTACTTC. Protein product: CASPPRRGGIEQYF.

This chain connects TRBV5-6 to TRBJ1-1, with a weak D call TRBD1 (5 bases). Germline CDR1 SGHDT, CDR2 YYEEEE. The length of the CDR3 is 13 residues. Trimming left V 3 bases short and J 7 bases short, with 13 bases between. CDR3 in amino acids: CASSSRDGFEAFF. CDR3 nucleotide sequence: TGTGCCAGCAGCTCCCGGGACGGATTTGAAGCTTTCTTT.

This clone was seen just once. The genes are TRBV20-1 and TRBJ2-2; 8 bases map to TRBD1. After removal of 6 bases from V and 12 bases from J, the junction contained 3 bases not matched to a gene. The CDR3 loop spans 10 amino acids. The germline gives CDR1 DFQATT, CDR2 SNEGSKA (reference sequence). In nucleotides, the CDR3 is TGCAGTGCGTACAGGGGGAAGCTGTTTTTT. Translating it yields CSAYRGKLFF.

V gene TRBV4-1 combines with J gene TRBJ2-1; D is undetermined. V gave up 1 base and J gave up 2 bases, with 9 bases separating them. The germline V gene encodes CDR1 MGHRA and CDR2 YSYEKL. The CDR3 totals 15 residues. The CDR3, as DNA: TGCGCCAGCAGCCAAGTGCCCAGCCCCTACAATGAGCAGTTCTTC. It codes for CASSQVPSPYNEQFF.

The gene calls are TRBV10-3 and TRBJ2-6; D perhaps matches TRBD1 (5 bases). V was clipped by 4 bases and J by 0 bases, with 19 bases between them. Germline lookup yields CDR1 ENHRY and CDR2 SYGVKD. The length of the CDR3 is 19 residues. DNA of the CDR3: TGTGCCATCAGTGGCTCGGCCCCAGGGTGGGGCTCTGGGGCCAACGTCCTGACTTTC. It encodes CAISGSAPGWGSGANVLTF.

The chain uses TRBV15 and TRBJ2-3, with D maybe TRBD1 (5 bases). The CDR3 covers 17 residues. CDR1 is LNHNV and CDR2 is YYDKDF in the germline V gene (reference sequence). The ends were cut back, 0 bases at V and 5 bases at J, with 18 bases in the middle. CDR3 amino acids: CATSRDYRTTAKDTQYF. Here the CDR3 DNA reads TGTGCCACCAGCAGAGATTACAGGACGACGGCGAAAGATACGCAGTATTTT.

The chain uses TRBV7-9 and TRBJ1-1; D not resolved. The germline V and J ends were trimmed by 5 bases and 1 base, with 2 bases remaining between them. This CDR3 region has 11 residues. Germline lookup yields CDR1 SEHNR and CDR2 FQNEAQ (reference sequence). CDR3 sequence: CASSQNTEAFF. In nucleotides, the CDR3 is TGTGCCAGCAGCCAGAACACTGAAGCTTTCTTT.

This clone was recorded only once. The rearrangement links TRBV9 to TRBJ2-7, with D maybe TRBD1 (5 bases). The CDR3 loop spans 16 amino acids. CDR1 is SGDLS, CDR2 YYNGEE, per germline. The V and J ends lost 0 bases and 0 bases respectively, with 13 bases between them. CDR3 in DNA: TGTGCCAGCAGCGTAGGGGTGGGGCAGAGCTCCTACGAGCAGTACTTC. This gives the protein CASSVGVGQSSYEQYF. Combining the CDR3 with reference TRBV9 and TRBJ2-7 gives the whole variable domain DSGVTQTPKHLITATGQRVTLRCSPRSGDLSVYWYQQSLDQGLQFLIQYYNGEERAKGNILERFSAQQFPDLHSELNLSSLELGDSALYFCASSVGVGQSSYEQYFGPGTRLTVT.

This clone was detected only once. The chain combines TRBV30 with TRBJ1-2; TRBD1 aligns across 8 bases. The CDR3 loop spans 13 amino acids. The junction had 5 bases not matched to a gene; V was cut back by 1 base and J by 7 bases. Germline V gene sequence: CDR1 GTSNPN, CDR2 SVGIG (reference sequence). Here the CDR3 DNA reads TGTGCCTGGAGTGCCGGGACAGGCTTTGGCTACACCTTC. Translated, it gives CAWSAGTGFGYTF.